The T cell receptor beta chain under discussion was sequenced for a study of blood T cell repertoires in COVID-19. Background on the study: Samples taken during acute and convalescent COVID-19 were collected in the United States, Italy and Spain. PBMCs, B-cell-depleted T cells, or T cells were the source of the cDNA or gDNA that made up the material.

Allocation to cohorts depended on clinical history reported by the participants. Resolution of symptoms, clearance, or two negative PCRs was present in recovered Cohort 3 donors. V lost 6 bases and J 7 bases, leaving 15 bases between the germline ends. CDR1 is MDHEN, CDR2 SYDVKM, per germline. The CDR3 is 13 amino acids. TCRdb keeps only in-frame clones here, not all; method: immunoSEQ multiplex PCR. The sample has 300,000 or so clones; more than 85% are singletons. The V gene is TRBV28, the J gene TRBJ1-2; D is uncertain. This receptor was identified in a woman aged 25-40 years who had recovered from COVID-19. The sample consisted of PBMCs or T cells enriched from blood (not recorded which). CDR3 nucleotide sequence: TGTGCCAGCAGCTGGGGAGCCGGGTTTGGCTACACCTTC. This sequence encodes CASSWGAGFGYTF.